Listed here are 9 T cell receptor beta chains from one sample, sequenced in a study of tumor and adjacent non-tumor tissue in lung cancer. RNA was extracted from bulk tissue without any cell sorting. Distant lung tissue was collected more than 3 cm away from the tumor edge. The library came from three nested PCR rounds adapted from ARM-PCR protocols. TCRdb recomputed calls from the multiplex PCR reads with MiXCR, one row per CDR3 protein. The data contain 60,000 to 85,000 distinct CDR3 sequences, under 80% of them singletons. Sequenced: distant non-tumor lung tissue. Receptors were obtained from a man aged 55-75 years with non-small cell lung cancer.

This clonotype has a count of ten or more. The chain links TRBV13 to TRBJ2-7, with TRBD1 identical over 12 bases. Germline V gene lookup returns CDR1 PRHDT and CDR2 FYEKMQ (reference sequence). Trimming cost V 4 bases and J 4 bases; bases outside gene matches: 8. CDR3 length: 16 residues. This chain's CDR3 is CASSSRSGQGAYEQYF. For the CDR3, the DNA is TGTGCCAGCAGCTCCCGCTCGGGACAGGGGGCTTACGAGCAGTACTTC.

This clonotype appeared a few times. With a much larger clone just one base away, this may be a read error. The chain employs TRBV20-1 and TRBJ2-1; D might be TRBD1 (5 bases). Germline-derived CDR1 and CDR2 are DFQATT and SNEGSKA (reference sequence). The CDR3 runs 14 residues. The CDR3 here is CSASLQGTYDEQFF. Here the CDR3 DNA reads TGCAGTGCTAGTCTCCAGGGTACCTACGATGAGCAGTTCTTC.

As regards this clonotype: The conserved phenylalanine or tryptophan is not found at the CDR3 terminus, so this likely reflects a read error. The DNA is omitted, as the CDR3 cannot be located on it reliably, and the CDR3 follows TCRdb's listing. The rearrangement links TRBV10-2 to TRBJ1-2. Per germline, CDR1 WSHSY and CDR2 SAAADI. The CDR3 region is 15 residues in length, termini included. The chain's CDR3 is CSSSEPGCLDYGYTL.

In its sample, this clonotype was seen many times. The CDR3 loop is CSVYTPDSATNEKLFF. CDR3 nucleotide sequence: TGCAGCGTTTACACCCCCGACAGTGCAACTAATGAAAAACTGTTTTTT. The J gene is TRBJ1-4, the V gene TRBV29-1, with D possibly matching TRBD1 (5 bases). There are 16 residues in the CDR3. Germline values: CDR1 SQVTM, CDR2 ANQGSEA. V was pared by 5 bases and J by 0 bases, with 16 bases between.

Details on this clonotype: A much larger clone differs from this one at a single base, so this may be a read error. The chain has TRBV20-1 and TRBJ2-7; 7 nucleotides line up with TRBD2. Germline V lookup: CDR1 DFQATT, CDR2 SNEGSKA (reference sequence). The CDR3 totals 11 residues. CDR3 loop: CSAGTTYGQYF. The CDR3 DNA reads TGCAGTGCTGGGACTACCTACGGGCAGTACTTC.

Comment on this clonotype: Its ends do not fully match the called genes, so a read error is possible. The V and J genes are TRBV2 and TRBJ1-5, with 8 bases aligning to TRBD1. CDR3 length: 15 amino acids. CDR1 and CDR2 from the germline V gene are SNHLY and FYNNEI. CDR3 sequence (DNA): TGCGCCAGCAGTGACGCGGGACAGGTGGATCAGCTCCAGCATTTT. This translates into CASSDAGQVDQLQHF.

This clonotype appeared once. The junction shows a germline mismatch at one end, possibly a read error. The chain links TRBV29-1 to TRBJ2-5, with 7 bases that match TRBD1. Per germline, CDR1 SQVTM and CDR2 ANQGSEA. The CDR3 has 12 residues. CDR3 in amino acids: CIVQGVRETQCF. The CDR3 DNA is TGCATCGTCCAGGGGGTACGAGAGACCCAGTGCTTC.

This clonotype has a single count. The germline gene is not matched at one end of the junction; a read error may be the cause. The chain carries TRBV6-5 and TRBJ1-2, with 7 nucleotides matching TRBD1. Germline assignment: CDR1 MNHEY and CDR2 SVGAGI. The length of the CDR3 is 14 residues. CDR3 sequence (DNA): TGTACCAGCAGTTACTCAAACAGGGGTTATGGCTACACCTTC. Translated, it gives CTSSYSNRGYGYTF.

In regard to this clonotype: This may be a read error, as it is one base from a much larger clone. This chain connects TRBV12-3 or TRBV12-4 to TRBJ1-3; 7 nucleotides align to TRBD1. This CDR3 spans 18 amino acids. V shed 7 bases, J shed 0 bases, and the junction held 15 bases outside the gene matches. The CDR3 DNA reads TGTGCCAGCACCCCGGACAGGTGGAATTCCTACTCTGGAAACACCATATATTTT. Encoded protein: CASTPDRWNSYSGNTIYF.